This T cell receptor (beta chain) emerged from a study of regulatory T cells in long-lasting Graves disease. This clonotype has ten or more counts. Time point of the sample: newly diagnosed GD, antithyroid drugs for less than 3 months. RNA isolated from PBMCs was used to make the TCR library. Building the TCR beta libraries relied on iRepertoire HTBI primers, and CDR3 regions underwent Arm-PCR. TCRdb itself ran the multiplex PCR reads through MiXCR, one entry per CDR3 protein. The data show 350,000 to 500,000 distinct CDR3 sequences, with around 17% seen just once and about 11% held by the top ten. The CDR3 has 14 amino acids. Per the germline V gene, CDR1 is SGHRS and CDR2 is YFSETQ. The V end lost 1 base, the J end lost 1 base, and 6 bases lay between the germline ends. The same sample was also studied in work on T cells in Graves' hyperthyroidism and ophthalmopathy.

The V and J genes are TRBV5-1 and TRBJ2-1, with D unclear. Source: peripheral blood mononuclear cells (PBMCs), taken at new diagnosis, from a patient treated with antithyroid drugs. The receptor's source is a woman aged 25 to 39 with Graves disease. This chain's CDR3 is CASSLFWSYNEQFF. The CDR3 DNA sequence: TGCGCCAGCAGCTTGTTTTGGTCCTACAATGAGCAGTTCTTC.